This record looks at one T cell receptor beta chain sequence and its context. Its antigen is unidentified. This entry belongs to a study of OX40 agonist ivuxolimab in advanced cancers. Study results and limitations: Not determined was the antigen specificity of the expanded peripheral T cells.

Autoimmune disease history or systemic immunosuppression excluded patients. Germline CDR1 is LNHDA and CDR2 is SQIVND (reference sequence). This CDR3 has 12 amino acids. V was shortened by 1 base and J by 5 bases, with 4 bases between the two germline ends. The data were produced by immunoSEQ multiplex PCR, yet TCRdb's version contains in-frame clones alone and is incomplete. This table has about 43,000 clones, around 84% appearing once. The chain couples TRBV19 to TRBJ2-3, with D unresolved. This sequence originates from an adult with an advanced solid tumor such as melanoma, head and neck, liver or kidney cancer. Material: CD4+ or CD8+ T cells sorted from blood, obtained in a trial of the OX40 agonist ivuxolimab. CDR3 sequence: CASSIARDTQYF. CDR3 coding DNA: TGTGCCAGTAGTATAGCGAGAGATACGCAGTATTTT.